One and the same sample provided the 30 T cell receptor beta chains below, sequenced in a study of blood T cells in healthy people across ages. Combining a sample-barcoded 5' primer with a J-beta primer mix, a second PCR ran for roughly 6 to 11 cycles. TCRdb re-called the 5' RACE reads through MiXCR, storing one row per CDR3 protein. This table has about 800,000 distinct CDR3 sequences, 35% to 50% appearing once. Input material: blood. These receptors originate from an elderly man in good health.

The chain carries TRBV27 and TRBJ2-6; TRBD2 agrees at 11 bases. This CDR3 is 18 amino acids long. V was clipped by 3 bases and J by 2 bases; unmatched bases: 6. Per the germline V gene, CDR1 is MNHEY and CDR2 is SMNVEV (reference sequence). The CDR3 loop is CASSFLLAGEAGANVLTF. For the CDR3, the DNA is TGTGCCAGCAGTTTCCTACTAGCGGGAGAGGCTGGGGCCAACGTCCTGACTTTC.

This clonotype was picked up a small number of times. The V call is TRBV5-1, the J call TRBJ1-4; D gene unclear. V lost 5 bases to trimming and J lost 4 bases, with 15 bases between them. This CDR3 has 15 residues. Germline V gene sequence: CDR1 SGHRS, CDR2 YFSETQ. CDR3 nucleotides: TGCGCCAGCAGGGTTTCACACGTAAATAATGAAAAACTGTTTTTT. It specifies CASRVSHVNNEKLFF.

The V call is TRBV7-2, the J call TRBJ2-7; 8 bases fit TRBD2. The V gene end was trimmed by 5 bases and the J gene end by 4 bases; junction bases not matched to a gene: 7. This CDR3 spans 14 amino acids. Germline V gives CDR1 SGHTA, CDR2 FQGNSA. The CDR3 coding sequence is TGTGCCAGCAGCCCAACTAGCGGCATTTACGAGCAGTACTTC. Its protein product is CASSPTSGIYEQYF.

V and J are TRBV5-5 and TRBJ2-3; D not certain. V lost 1 base and J lost 3, with 12 bases in between. Germline V CDR1 and CDR2: SGHKS, YYEKEE (reference sequence). CDR3 length: 15 amino acids. CDR3 sequence (DNA): TGTGCCAGCAGCTTGTCAGACTTCAGGACAGATACGCAGTATTTT. Translated: CASSLSDFRTDTQYF.

The J gene is TRBJ2-7, the V gene TRBV7-7; D unclear. Germline CDR1 reads SSHAT; CDR2 reads FNYEAQ (reference sequence). This CDR3 is 14 amino acids long. Trimming pared 4 bases from V and 0 bases from J, leaving 10 bases between. CDR3: CASSSSPDSYEQYF. In DNA form, the CDR3 reads TGTGCCAGCAGCTCGAGCCCGGACTCCTACGAGCAGTACTTC.

The chain links TRBV7-3 to TRBJ2-1, with TRBD2 as a possible D gene (5 bases). Germline CDR1 is SGHTA and CDR2 is FQGTGA. CDR3 length: 16 amino acids. V lost 5 bases to trimming and J lost 0 bases, with 14 bases between them. The chain's CDR3 is CASSASGGSSYNEQFF. In DNA, the CDR3 is TGTGCCAGCAGCGCGAGTGGAGGTAGCTCCTACAATGAGCAGTTCTTC.

The V call is TRBV6-5, the J call TRBJ2-5, with 7 nucleotides matching TRBD1. This CDR3 contains 14 residues. The V segment lost 0 bases and the J segment 4 bases; nucleotides outside the gene matches: 2. CDR1 and CDR2 from the germline V gene are MNHEY and SVGAGI. This CDR3 is CASSYSTGRETQYF. The DNA of the CDR3 is TGTGCCAGCAGTTACTCGACAGGGCGAGAGACCCAGTACTTC.

This clonotype was counted a few times. A much larger clone sits a single nucleotide away, making a read error possible. The chain joins TRBV29-1 to TRBJ2-3, with D unclear. Trimming shortened V by 7 bases and J by 6 bases, and 11 bases separated the two germline ends. Germline V gene sequence: CDR1 SQVTM, CDR2 ANQGSEA. This CDR3 comprises 11 residues. DNA of the CDR3: TGCAGCGGTGTGGTGTTTGATACGCAGTATTTT. This codes for CSGVVFDTQYF.

The chain links TRBV12-3 or TRBV12-4 to TRBJ1-1; the match to TRBD1 covers 7 bases. CDR3 size: 13 residues. V dropped 6 bases and J dropped 8; count of bases not matched to a gene: 9. The DNA for the CDR3 is TGTGCCAGCAGACCGACAGGGAAGTTGGAAGCTTTCTTT. This encodes CASRPTGKLEAFF.

This clonotype was seen repeatedly, ten times or more. The gene calls are TRBV5-5 and TRBJ2-5; no clear D gene. CDR3 length: 15 amino acids. V lost 0 bases, J lost 2 bases, and 11 bases lay in between. CDR1 and CDR2 (germline): SGHKS, YYEKEE (reference sequence). CDR3 in DNA: TGTGCCAGCAGCTTGGTCGCGTATTCTCAAGAGACCCAGTACTTC. Translating it yields CASSLVAYSQETQYF.

There are many counts of this clonotype. The chain links TRBV7-9 to TRBJ2-7; no clear D gene. The CDR3 runs 13 residues. CDR1 SEHNR and CDR2 FQNEAQ come from the germline V gene (reference sequence). V was shortened by 1 base and J by 3 bases, with 7 bases between the two germline ends. This chain's CDR3 is CASSLGPIYEQYF. CDR3 nucleotides: TGTGCCAGCAGCTTAGGCCCGATCTACGAGCAGTACTTC.

This chain connects TRBV4-1 to TRBJ1-4, with TRBD1 matching 8 bases. There are 14 residues in the CDR3. The germline V gene has CDR1 MGHRA and CDR2 YSYEKL. With 4 bases clipped from V and 10 bases from J, the junction kept 8 bases outside the gene matches. CDR3 sequence reads: CASSPDPGTGKLFF. As DNA, the CDR3 is TGCGCCAGCAGCCCCGATCCAGGGACAGGAAAACTGTTTTTT.

The chain joins TRBV5-1 to TRBJ1-1; TRBD1 matches at 8 bases. The CDR3 spans 15 residues. The V gene's germline CDR1 is SGHRS and CDR2 YFSETQ. Germline trimming cut 3 bases from V and 5 bases from J; bases unmatched to any gene: 9. The CDR3 coding sequence is TGCGCCAGCAGCTGGGGCGGACAGGGTGGGACTGAAGCTTTCTTT. Amino acids: CASSWGGQGGTEAFF. Variable domain in full (rest from reference TRBV5-1 and TRBJ1-1): KAGVTQTPRYLIKTRGQQVTLSCSPISGHRSVSWYQQTPGQGLQFLFEYFSETQRNKGNFPGRFSGRQFSNSRSEMNVSTLELGDSALYLCASSWGGQGGTEAFFGQGTRLTVV.

The CDR3 spells CAWSVGTVAGYTF. CDR3 nucleotide sequence: TGTGCCTGGAGTGTGGGGACTGTGGCGGGCTACACCTTC. This chain links TRBV30 with TRBJ1-2; weak D call: TRBD1 (5 bases). This CDR3 is 13 amino acids long. Germline CDR1 is GTSNPN and CDR2 is SVGIG (reference sequence). The V end was cut by 0 bases, the J end by 8 bases, with 13 bases between. Drawing the rest from reference TRBV30 and TRBJ1-2, the complete variable domain is SQTIHQWPATLVQPVGSPLSLECTVEGTSNPNLYWYRQAAGRGLQLLFYSVGIGQISSEVPQNLSASRPQDRQFILSSKKLLLSDSGFYLCAWSVGTVAGYTFGSGTRLTVV.

Worth noting for this clonotype: Possible read error: a much larger clone is one base away. The rearrangement links TRBV14 to TRBJ2-1, with D uncertain. The CDR3 runs 14 residues. V shed 1 base and J shed 13 bases, with 17 bases lying between them. Germline CDR1 reads SGHDN; CDR2 reads FVKESK. The CDR3 reads CASSQGLNQKTQFF. Written as DNA, the CDR3 is TGTGCCAGCAGCCAAGGACTGAATCAGAAGACCCAGTTCTTC.

This clonotype showed up just a few times. The V and J genes are TRBV7-2 and TRBJ2-1, with 8 positions matching TRBD1. The junction had 7 bases not matched to a gene; V was cut back by 5 bases and J by 1 base. The CDR3 consists of 16 residues. CDR1 is SGHTA and CDR2 is FQGNSA in the germline V gene. CDR3 nucleotide sequence: TGTGCCAGCAGCCGATGGACAGGGCAGTCCTACAATGAGCAGTTCTTC. This gives the protein CASSRWTGQSYNEQFF.

This clonotype was seen a handful of times. The V and J genes are TRBV5-1 and TRBJ2-1; 8 bases are a match to TRBD1. The V and J ends lost 3 bases and 6 bases, in that order; junction bases with no gene match: 8. The CDR3 totals 15 residues. Germline assignment: CDR1 SGHRS and CDR2 YFSETQ. The CDR3 here is CASSWVGQGFNEQFF. In DNA form, the CDR3 reads TGCGCCAGCAGCTGGGTAGGACAGGGATTCAATGAGCAGTTCTTC.

This clonotype was seen only once. The chain couples TRBV27 to TRBJ2-3; D is tentatively TRBD1 or TRBD2 (6 bases each). CDR1 is MNHEY and CDR2 is SMNVEV in the germline V gene (reference sequence). With 8 bases removed from V and 5 bases from J, the gap between germline ends came to 17 bases. The CDR3 contains 14 residues. The CDR3 protein is CASRTGAGGDTQYF. CDR3 nucleotide sequence: TGTGCCAGCCGCACGGGGGCCGGTGGAGATACGCAGTATTTT.

This clonotype was seen only a few times. The rearrangement links TRBV7-2 to TRBJ2-3; 7 bases are a match to TRBD2. V was clipped by 10 bases and J by 2 bases; unmatched bases: 9. The CDR3 consists of 14 residues. Germline CDR1 is SGHTA and CDR2 is FQGNSA. This chain's CDR3 is CAIGGRTNTDTQYF. CDR3 in DNA: TGTGCCATCGGGGGGAGAACTAACACAGATACGCAGTATTTT.

CDR3 in DNA: TGTGCCAGCAGCTTAGTCTCTTCTCAGCCCCAGCATTTT. Protein product: CASSLVSSQPQHF. The V and J genes are TRBV7-9 and TRBJ1-5; no definite D call. The CDR3 sequence is 13 residues long. V was pared by 1 base and J by 6 bases, with 7 bases between. Germline V gives CDR1 SEHNR, CDR2 FQNEAQ (reference sequence). The variable domain in full, with the rest retrieved from reference TRBV7-9 and TRBJ1-5, is DTGVSQNPRHKITKRGQNVTFRCDPISEHNRLYWYRQTLGQGPEFLTYFQNEAQLEKSRLLSDRFSAERPKGSFSTLEIQRTEQGDSAMYLCASSLVSSQPQHFGDGTRLSIL.

The chain recombines TRBV7-9 with TRBJ2-5, with D perhaps given as TRBD1 or TRBD2 (5 bases each). This CDR3 is 13 amino acids long. Germline values: CDR1 SEHNR, CDR2 FQNEAQ (reference sequence). Between the trimmed V and J ends, which lost 5 bases and 11 bases, there was a span of 18 bases. This CDR3 is CASSHLVVGEQYF. CDR3 sequence (DNA): TGTGCCAGCAGCCACCTAGTTGTAGGGGAGCAGTACTTC.

This chain links TRBV6-2 or TRBV6-3 with TRBJ1-5, with D tentatively TRBD1 (5 bases). The V and J ends lost 7 bases and 0 bases respectively, with 16 bases between them. Germline V gives CDR1 MNHEY, CDR2 SVGEGT. This CDR3 region has 16 residues. CDR3 in amino acids: CASNPRGAVSNQPQHF. In nucleotides, the CDR3 is TGTGCCAGCAACCCCCGCGGGGCGGTTAGCAATCAGCCCCAGCATTTT.

This clonotype came up once. V is TRBV29-1 and J is TRBJ2-1; D gene ambiguous. The V end lost 0 bases, the J end lost 0 bases, and 9 bases lay between the germline ends. The CDR3 length is 15 residues. CDR1 and CDR2 from the germline V gene are SQVTM and ANQGSEA. CDR3: CSVEDTESSYNEQFF. CDR3 nucleotide sequence: TGCAGCGTTGAAGATACGGAGAGCTCCTACAATGAGCAGTTCTTC.

This clonotype was seen many times. This chain connects TRBV27 to TRBJ2-7, with TRBD1 as a possible D gene (6 bases). Germline CDR1 reads MNHEY; CDR2 reads SMNVEV (reference sequence). Between the trimmed V and J ends, which lost 5 bases and 0 bases, there was a span of 11 bases. This CDR3 region has 14 residues. The CDR3 nucleotides are TGTGCCAGCAGTCCCCTGGACAGCTCCTACGAGCAGTACTTC. This encodes CASSPLDSSYEQYF.

The rearrangement links TRBV2 to TRBJ1-2; no firm D call. V lost 6 bases, J lost 4 bases, and 18 bases lay in between. The CDR3 length is 15 residues. Germline assignment: CDR1 SNHLY and CDR2 FYNNEI. The CDR3 loop reads CASSLRPTAGYGYTF. Here the CDR3 DNA reads TGTGCCAGCAGCTTAAGACCCACGGCTGGCTATGGCTACACCTTC.

Points on this clonotype: One junction end disagrees with the germline gene, perhaps due to a read error. The V and J genes are TRBV9 and TRBJ2-1; 7 bases match TRBD2. The CDR3 is 17 residues long. The germline gives CDR1 SGDLS, CDR2 YYNGEE. Here the CDR3 DNA reads TGTGCCAGCAGCGTAGGTAGCGGCGGGAGCACCTACAATAAGCAGTTCTTC. This codes for CASSVGSGGSTYNKQFF.

At least ten counts were recorded for this clonotype. This chain connects TRBV7-3 to TRBJ2-1, with 14 positions matching TRBD2. The CDR3 is made up of 18 amino acids. The germline V gene encodes CDR1 SGHTA and CDR2 FQGTGA. With V trimmed by 2 bases and J by 1 base, 4 bases remained unmatched. The CDR3 sequence is CASSLRLAGGSSYNEQFF. CDR3 DNA: TGTGCCAGCAGCTTACGACTAGCGGGAGGGTCGTCCTACAATGAGCAGTTCTTC.

This clonotype was recorded a few times. The chain combines TRBV5-6 with TRBJ2-7, with D perhaps assigned TRBD1 or TRBD2 (5 bases each). This CDR3 comprises 14 residues. Trimming took 3 bases from V and 0 from J, leaving 10 bases between them. Germline assignment: CDR1 SGHDT and CDR2 YYEEEE. The CDR3 loop is CASSSWGISYEQYF. CDR3 DNA sequence: TGTGCCAGCAGCTCTTGGGGGATCTCCTACGAGCAGTACTTC. The full variable domain, its missing parts supplied by reference TRBV5-6 and TRBJ2-7, is DAGVTQSPTHLIKTRGQQVTLRCSPKSGHDTVSWYQQALGQGPQFIFQYYEEEERQRGNFPDRFSGHQFPNYSSELNVNALLLGDSALYLCASSSWGISYEQYFGPGTRLTVT.

The genes are TRBV7-2 and TRBJ2-7, with 9 bases fitting TRBD1. J lost 3 bases, V lost 1 base, and 4 bases had no gene match. Germline V gene sequence: CDR1 SGHTA, CDR2 FQGNSA. This CDR3 is 15 amino acids long. CDR3 DNA sequence: TGTGCCAGCAGCTTAGGGACAGGGGCCCTCTACGAGCAGTACTTC. The encoded protein is CASSLGTGALYEQYF.

V gene TRBV7-2 combines with J gene TRBJ2-7; 12 bases agree with TRBD2. This CDR3 is 16 amino acids long. The trim removed 0 bases at V and 2 bases at J, leaving 2 bases unmatched. CDR1 and CDR2 from the germline V gene are SGHTA and FQGNSA. The CDR3: CASSLALAGGPYEQYF. The DNA of the CDR3 is TGTGCCAGCAGCTTAGCCCTAGCGGGAGGGCCCTACGAGCAGTACTTC.